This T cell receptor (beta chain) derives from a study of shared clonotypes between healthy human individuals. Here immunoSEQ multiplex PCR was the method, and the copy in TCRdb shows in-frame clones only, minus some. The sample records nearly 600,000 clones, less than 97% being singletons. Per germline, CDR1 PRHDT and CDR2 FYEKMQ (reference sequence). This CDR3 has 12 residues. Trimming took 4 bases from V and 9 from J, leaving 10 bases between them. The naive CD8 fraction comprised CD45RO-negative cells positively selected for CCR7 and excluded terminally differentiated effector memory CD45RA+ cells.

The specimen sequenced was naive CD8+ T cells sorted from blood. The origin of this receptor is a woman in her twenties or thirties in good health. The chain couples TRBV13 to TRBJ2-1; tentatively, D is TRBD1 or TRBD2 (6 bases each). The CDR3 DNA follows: TGTGCCAGCAGCTCACAGGGAGGTGAGCAGTTCTTC. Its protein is CASSSQGGEQFF.